This T cell receptor (beta chain) was captured in a study of beta chain features in type 1 diabetes. Findings of the study overall: People with Type 1 diabetes carried modestly yet significantly shorter TCRB CDR3s in all four CD4+ subsets.

This CDR3 is 19 amino acids long. With 3 bases removed from V and 1 base from J, the gap between germline ends came to 22 bases. Germline lookup yields CDR1 PRHDT and CDR2 FYEKMQ (reference sequence). Details on this clone: Its antigen is undetermined.

Every bit of the isolated RNA underwent reverse transcription, so sequencing read expressed TCRB transcripts. Data came from immunoSEQ multiplex PCR; TCRdb stores just in-frame clones and leaves some out. The sample lists over 600,000 clones, 12% occurring once. Sequencing input: naive CD4+ T cells from blood. The genes are TRBV13 and TRBJ1-5; D may be TRBD1 (5 bases). The sequence was obtained from a young man with type 1 diabetes. Here the CDR3 DNA reads TGTGCCAGCAGCTTCCGGCAGGGTGGAGAGCACGGAAGCAATCAGCCCCAGCATTTT. Protein sequence: CASSFRQGGEHGSNQPQHF.